This record concerns one T cell receptor beta chain sequence. The data derive from a study of blood T cell repertoires in COVID-19. Study details: In each case, the material was cDNA or gDNA derived from T cells, B-cell-depleted T cells, or PBMCs.

The cohort comprised adults aged about 18 to 100 years residing in approximately 25 US areas. Cohorts were determined from participant-reported clinical history. In the authors' workflow: Nucleated cell number was recorded as an estimate derived from reference gene primer amplification. Profiling relied on immunoSEQ multiplex PCR, and the TCRdb table lists in-frame clones only, not all of them. V, J and clone size are taken as reported in that table, and D and trimming were inferred from the DNA itself. The sample includes a few hundred thousand clones, about 90% of them seen just once. The clonotype comes from a woman aged 50 to 60 who had been exposed to COVID-19. The sample comprised PBMCs or T cells enriched from blood (not recorded which).

The CDR3 coding sequence is TGTGCCAGCAGTGCCATAGGGGCCTACGAGCAGTACTTC. Translating it yields CASSAIGAYEQYF. The chain recombines TRBV25-1 with TRBJ2-7; TRBD1 might be the D (5 bases). This CDR3 spans 13 amino acids. Germline V gives CDR1 MGHDK, CDR2 SYGVNS. V gave up 4 bases and J gave up 2 bases, with 9 bases separating them.